This T cell receptor (beta chain) emerged from a study of CXCR3-negative and CXCR3-positive naive CD8 T cells. Broader study findings: Higher TRB CDR3 hydrophobicity marked CXCR3-positive naive cells relative to CXCR3-negative naive cells.

About this clonotype: Antigen specificity is unknown.

Germline V lookup: CDR1 SEHNR, CDR2 FQNEAQ (reference sequence). The CDR3 contains 16 residues. Libraries of TRB cDNA were made by 5' RACE and carried UMIs. Using the 5' RACE reads, TCRdb records one entry per CDR3 protein without DNA. The table lists under 70,000 distinct CDR3 sequences. The sample was naive CXCR3+ CD8+ T cells from blood. Subset denoted: CD45RO-CCR7+CD27+CD95- naive CD8+ T cells expressing CXCR3 (TNR3+). The sequence came from a human donor in good health. Some clones in this sample may be carry-over from other donors' samples. The chain couples TRBV7-9 to TRBJ2-3. CDR3 region: CASSQEGFSSTDTQYF.